A single sample gave rise to the 32 T cell receptor beta chains below, sequenced in a study of metastatic and nonmetastatic thyroid tumors. TCRdb ran MiXCR on the PCR reads. The profile shows fewer than 16,000 clones, roughly 23% of them singletons. All patients were untreated before thyroid surgery. Sequenced input: tumor tissue. The origin of the receptors is a female donor with papillary thyroid cancer or a benign thyroid nodule (not recorded which). Some clones in this sample may be carry-over from other donors' samples.

The gene calls are TRBV11-3 and TRBJ1-4; the D is unclear. V gave up 5 bases and J gave up 5 bases, with 6 bases separating them. The length of the CDR3 is 12 residues. CDR1 and CDR2 (germline): SGHNT, YENEEA. The CDR3 here is CASSPKNEKLFF. The CDR3 nucleotides are TGTGCCAGCAGCCCTAAAAATGAAAAACTGTTTTTT.

The chain is built from TRBV20-1 and TRBJ2-1; TRBD2 aligns across 14 bases. CDR3 length: 18 amino acids. The germline gives CDR1 DFQATT, CDR2 SNEGSKA (reference sequence). Trimming took 3 bases from V and 7 from J; bases not matched to a gene: 14. DNA of the CDR3: TGCAGTGCTAGTTTTGGTGCAGAAGGACTAGCGGGAGGAAATGAGCAGTTCTTC. It codes for CSASFGAEGLAGGNEQFF.

By share, this clone ranks as medium-sized (0.01 to 0.1%). The chain joins TRBV5-5 to TRBJ1-5, with D perhaps TRBD1 (6 bases). Trimming stripped 2 bases from V and 5 bases from J, with 11 bases between. The CDR3 length is 14 residues. CDR1 SGHKS and CDR2 YYEKEE come from the germline V gene (reference sequence). The CDR3 spells CASSFRGKDQPQHF. For the CDR3, the DNA is TGTGCCAGCAGCTTCAGGGGCAAGGATCAGCCCCAGCATTTT.

This clone appeared many times. The chain carries TRBV30 and TRBJ2-1, with a weak D call TRBD2 (6 bases). The CDR3 is made up of 14 amino acids. V was shortened by 3 bases and J by 5 bases, with 14 bases between the two germline ends. The V gene's germline CDR1 is GTSNPN and CDR2 SVGIG (reference sequence). This CDR3 is CAWSAWEVHNEQFF. For the CDR3, the DNA is TGTGCCTGGAGCGCGTGGGAGGTCCACAATGAGCAGTTCTTC.

This clone came up many times. A much larger clone differs by one base, so this may be a read error. This chain connects TRBV24-1 to TRBJ2-1; no clear D. CDR3 length: 16 residues. Trimming shortened V by 5 bases and J by 1 base, and 14 bases separated the two germline ends. Germline CDR1 KGHDR, CDR2 SFDVKD. CDR3 nucleotide sequence: TGTGCCACCAGTGTCAACGAAGGCGGATCCTACAATGAGCAGTTCTTC. It translates to CATSVNEGGSYNEQFF.

This clone has a count of ten or more. The chain is built from TRBV5-1 and TRBJ1-2; D remains unclear. This CDR3 contains 12 residues. Germline loops: CDR1 SGHRS, CDR2 YFSETQ. Trimming took off 5 bases at V and 2 bases at J, with 7 bases between the two ends. For the CDR3, the DNA is TGCGCCAGCAGGGTCAACAACTATGGCTACACCTTC. Translating gives CASRVNNYGYTF.

The chain carries TRBV19 and TRBJ1-2; TRBD1 agrees at 10 bases. With 3 bases clipped from V and 2 bases from J, the junction kept 21 bases outside the gene matches. The CDR3 spans 21 residues. Germline CDR1 is LNHDA and CDR2 is SQIVND (reference sequence). The CDR3 protein is CASSMPPSGDRGRGRNYGYTF. CDR3 coding DNA: TGTGCCAGTAGTATGCCCCCCTCCGGCGACAGGGGGCGAGGTCGGAACTATGGCTACACCTTC.

The V call is TRBV11-1, the J call TRBJ2-2; D may match TRBD1 or TRBD2 (7 bases each). The CDR3 contains 17 residues. Trimming removed 5 bases from V and 2 bases from J, with 18 bases in between. CDR1 and CDR2 from the germline V gene are SGHAT and FQDESV (reference sequence). CDR3 sequence (DNA): TGTGCCAGCAGCCCTGAGGGAGGGGGCTATAACACCGGGGAGCTGTTTTTT. Amino acid sequence: CASSPEGGGYNTGELFF.

This clone was seen a handful of times. The CDR3 protein is CASSMTANSPLHF. The CDR3 DNA sequence: TGTGCCAGTAGTATGACGGCAAATTCACCCCTCCACTTT. The V gene is TRBV19, the J gene TRBJ1-6; D gene unclear. The length of the CDR3 is 13 residues. V shed 3 bases and J shed 7 bases, with 7 bases lying between them. CDR1 is LNHDA and CDR2 is SQIVND in the germline V gene (reference sequence).

The V gene is TRBV20-1, the J gene TRBJ1-1; D not resolved. The germline gives CDR1 DFQATT, CDR2 SNEGSKA (reference sequence). The CDR3 spans 15 residues. V gave up 1 base and J gave up 2 bases, with 14 bases separating them. As DNA, the CDR3 is TGCAGTGCTAGAGTCCTCCTGGAGGTAAACACTGAAGCTTTCTTT. As protein: CSARVLLEVNTEAFF.

This clone was observed once. The V and J genes are TRBV20-1 and TRBJ2-7; D may be TRBD2 (6 bases). This CDR3 contains 13 residues. CDR1 is DFQATT and CDR2 is SNEGSKA in the germline V gene (reference sequence). Trimming took off 6 bases at V and 5 bases at J, with 17 bases between the two ends. The CDR3 protein is CSAPNVAVHEQYF. The CDR3 nucleotides are TGCAGTGCCCCAAACGTAGCGGTTCACGAGCAGTACTTC.

This clone showed up many times. The rearrangement joins TRBV12-3 or TRBV12-4 to TRBJ2-5; D gene uncertain. The CDR3 has 12 amino acids. With 3 bases removed from V and 5 bases from J, the gap between germline ends came to 7 bases. CDR3 bases: TGTGCCAGCAGTTTTCGGCTGGAGACCCAGTACTTC. Translating gives CASSFRLETQYF.

This clone has just a few counts. V and J are TRBV20-1 and TRBJ1-1; D is unresolved. Germline V gene sequence: CDR1 DFQATT, CDR2 SNEGSKA (reference sequence). V shed 7 bases and J shed 0 bases, with 12 bases lying between them. The CDR3 totals 13 residues. For the CDR3, the DNA is TGCAGTGTCAGTCCGGGAATGAACACTGAAGCTTTCTTT. Amino acid sequence: CSVSPGMNTEAFF.

This clone was detected once. The chain recombines TRBV20-1 with TRBJ1-3; D gene uncertain. Germline CDR1 reads DFQATT; CDR2 reads SNEGSKA (reference sequence). CDR3 length: 14 amino acids. V gave up 0 bases and J gave up 7 bases, with 13 bases separating them. CDR3: CSARDPGLRNTIYF. CDR3 sequence (DNA): TGCAGTGCTAGAGATCCGGGTCTCAGGAACACCATATATTTT.

In this sample, this clone turned up many times. The chain employs TRBV4-3 and TRBJ2-1; possibly TRBD1 for D (5 bases). V was clipped by 0 bases and J by 3 bases, with 9 bases between them. Germline V CDR1 and CDR2: LGHNA, YSLEER. This CDR3 has 15 residues. CDR3 nucleotides: TGCGCCAGCAGCCAAGAGGGGCCGGGCTACAATGAGCAGTTCTTC. Translation: CASSQEGPGYNEQFF.

This clone has just a few counts. This is likely a read error, given that the CDR3 carries no conserved phenylalanine or tryptophan at its end. CDR3 DNA sequence: TGTGCCAGCAGTTCTTCTAGAGGGGGCAATGAGCAGTTCTTA. It encodes CASSSSRGGNEQFL. This chain connects TRBV27 to TRBJ2-1, with D maybe TRBD1 (6 bases). The germline gives CDR1 MNHEY, CDR2 SMNVEV (reference sequence). V was cut by 4 bases and J by 6 bases, with 13 bases left in between. The CDR3 runs to 14 residues.

In its sample, this clone was seen a few times. Other nucleotide sequences from this sample produce the same CDR3. The chain links TRBV7-6 to TRBJ2-7; TRBD2 agrees at 8 bases. V shed 5 bases and J 4 bases; nucleotides not matched to a gene: 7. The CDR3 totals 14 residues. Germline CDR1 is SGHVS and CDR2 is FNYEAQ. The CDR3 sequence is CASSPGRGVYEQYF. DNA of the CDR3: TGTGCCAGCAGCCCCGGGAGGGGGGTATACGAGCAGTACTTC.

This clone was observed a handful of times. This rearrangement joins TRBV12-3 or TRBV12-4 to TRBJ2-7; 8 bases agree with TRBD1. J was trimmed by 6 bases and V by 3 bases; bases with no gene match: 4. This CDR3 contains 13 residues. The CDR3 DNA sequence: TGTGCCAGCAGTTTGTGGCAGGGGGCCGAGCAGTACTTC. It is translated as CASSLWQGAEQYF.

This clone was seen repeatedly, ten times or more. This sequence may be a read error, since a much larger clone differs from it by one base. The V call is TRBV11-2, the J call TRBJ2-5; D perhaps matches TRBD2 (6 bases). The V end lost 3 bases, the J end lost 7 bases, and 15 bases lay between the germline ends. The CDR3 sequence is 14 residues long. CDR1 SGHAT and CDR2 FQNNGV come from the germline V gene. The CDR3 spells CASSFTGSGGTQYF. For the CDR3, the DNA is TGTGCCAGCAGCTTTACCGGGAGCGGTGGGACCCAGTACTTC. Combining the CDR3 with reference TRBV11-2 and TRBJ2-5 gives the whole variable domain EAGVAQSPRYKIIEKRQSVAFWCNPISGHATLYWYQQILGQGPKLLIQFQNNGVVDDSQLPKDRFSAERLKGVDSTLKIQPAKLEDSAVYLCASSFTGSGGTQYFGPGTRLLVL.

A few counts support this clone. This may be a read error, as it is one base from a much larger clone. The V and J genes are TRBV15 and TRBJ1-2; D unclear. The CDR3 sequence is 14 residues long. CDR1 is LNHNV and CDR2 is YYDKDF in the germline V gene (reference sequence). Written as DNA, the CDR3 is TGTGCCACCAGCAGAGAGTCGGTTATGAATGGCTGCACCTTC. Its translation is CATSRESVMNGCTF.

The V gene is TRBV6-4, the J gene TRBJ2-1, with 10 bases identical to TRBD2. This CDR3 is 21 amino acids long. V was clipped by 0 bases and J by 0 bases; unmatched bases: 14. The germline gives CDR1 MRHNA, CDR2 SNTAGT. CDR3 nucleotide sequence: TGTGCCAGCAGTGACTCGAGGCACCCTAGCGGGAGATCTCGCTCCTACAATGAGCAGTTCTTC. This codes for CASSDSRHPSGRSRSYNEQFF.

This clone was observed a few times. The rearrangement uses TRBV28 and TRBJ2-1, with 8 positions matching TRBD2. Germline V CDR1 and CDR2: MDHEN, SYDVKM. Germline trimming cut 4 bases from V and 3 bases from J; bases unmatched to any gene: 5. The CDR3 length is 15 residues. The CDR3 DNA reads as TGTGCCAGCAGTTCGGTAGCGGGGCGCTACAATGAGCAGTTCTTC. It encodes CASSSVAGRYNEQFF.

This clone was counted only a few times. This chain joins TRBV6-2 or TRBV6-3 and TRBJ2-1; D may match TRBD1 or TRBD2 (5 bases each). The CDR3 sequence is 14 residues long. Trimming removed 2 bases from V and 6 bases from J, with 11 bases in between. The germline V gene has CDR1 MNHEY and CDR2 SVGEGT. For the CDR3, the DNA is TGTGCCAGCAGTTACCCAGGGACCTCCAATGAGCAGTTCTTC. This encodes CASSYPGTSNEQFF.

This chain joins TRBV7-8 and TRBJ1-2; a possible D gene is TRBD1 (6 bases). This CDR3 has 12 amino acids. Germline V gene lookup returns CDR1 SGHVS and CDR2 FQNEAQ. Trimming left V 2 bases short and J 8 bases short, with 9 bases between. The CDR3, as DNA: TGTGCCAGCAGCTTACGACAGGCGGGCTACACCTTC. Amino acid sequence: CASSLRQAGYTF.

The V gene is TRBV28, the J gene TRBJ2-5; TRBD1 matches at 7 bases. J was trimmed by 1 base and V by 3 bases; bases with no gene match: 2. The germline V gene encodes CDR1 MDHEN and CDR2 SYDVKM. The CDR3 runs 14 residues. CDR3 in DNA: TGTGCCAGCAGTTTCGGGGACAGCCAAGAGACCCAGTACTTC. This sequence encodes CASSFGDSQETQYF. Filled out from reference TRBV28 and TRBJ2-5, the complete variable domain reads DVKVTQSSRYLVKRTGEKVFLECVQDMDHENMFWYRQDPGLGLRLIYFSYDVKMKEKGDIPEGYSVSREKKERFSLILESASTNQTSMYLCASSFGDSQETQYFGPGTRLLVL.

Written as DNA, the CDR3 is TGTGCCAGCAGCATAGCCGGACCCTTCTATGGCTACACCTTC. Translation gives CASSIAGPFYGYTF. The chain combines TRBV12-3 or TRBV12-4 with TRBJ1-2, with no clear D. Trimming stripped 6 bases from V and 4 bases from J, with 15 bases between. The length of the CDR3 is 14 residues.

The chain joins TRBV20-1 to TRBJ1-5, with TRBD1 as a possible D gene (6 bases). The CDR3 totals 13 residues. Germline V CDR1 and CDR2: DFQATT, SNEGSKA (reference sequence). V was trimmed by 6 bases and J by 7 bases, leaving 16 bases between them. The CDR3 region has the DNA TGCAGTGCCCGCCTTTCAGGGGTACAGCCCCAGCATTTT. This codes for CSARLSGVQPQHF.

This clone was seen at least ten times. The chain links TRBV4-2 to TRBJ2-5, with 9 bases aligning to TRBD1. After removal of 4 bases from V and 5 bases from J, the junction contained 8 bases not matched to a gene. Germline V gene lookup returns CDR1 LGHNA and CDR2 YNFKEQ. The CDR3 totals 15 residues. CDR3 in amino acids: CASSRDRGGRETQYF. Here the CDR3 DNA reads TGTGCCAGCAGCCGCGACAGGGGGGGTCGCGAGACCCAGTACTTC.

The chain employs TRBV6-2 or TRBV6-3 and TRBJ2-3, with 7 bases identical to TRBD2. Germline CDR1 reads MNHEY; CDR2 reads SVGEGT. There are 16 residues in the CDR3. The trim removed 7 bases at V and 2 bases at J, leaving 12 bases unmatched. The CDR3 spells CASTSRASGPTDTQYF. CDR3 DNA sequence: TGTGCCAGCACCTCCAGGGCTAGCGGCCCCACAGATACGCAGTATTTT.

This clone was observed a few times. The V and J genes are TRBV6-5 and TRBJ1-2; 7 bases are shared with TRBD1. The ends lost 2 bases at V and 8 bases at J; junction bases unmatched: 8. The CDR3 consists of 14 residues. Germline-derived CDR1 and CDR2 are MNHEY and SVGAGI. For the CDR3, the DNA is TGTGCCAGCAGTTACACCCATCAGGGGGGAGGCTACACCTTC. Protein sequence: CASSYTHQGGGYTF.

This clone was observed at least ten times. V gene TRBV7-9 combines with J gene TRBJ2-2, with TRBD2 matching 7 bases. The V gene's germline CDR1 is SEHNR and CDR2 FQNEAQ (reference sequence). V shed 1 base, J shed 3 bases, and the junction held 2 bases outside the gene matches. The CDR3 consists of 15 residues. CDR3 sequence: CASSLVGGDTGELFF. As DNA, the CDR3 is TGTGCCAGCAGCTTAGTGGGAGGGGACACCGGGGAGCTGTTTTTT.

The chain has TRBV11-2 and TRBJ2-7, with 7 nucleotides matching TRBD2. The V gene's germline CDR1 is SGHAT and CDR2 FQNNGV. J gave up 4 bases and V 5 bases, and 14 bases lay outside the gene matches. CDR3 length equals 16 residues. The CDR3 here is CASSPSGWTRPYEQYF. CDR3 nucleotide sequence: TGTGCCAGCAGCCCCTCCGGGTGGACTAGACCATACGAGCAGTACTTC.